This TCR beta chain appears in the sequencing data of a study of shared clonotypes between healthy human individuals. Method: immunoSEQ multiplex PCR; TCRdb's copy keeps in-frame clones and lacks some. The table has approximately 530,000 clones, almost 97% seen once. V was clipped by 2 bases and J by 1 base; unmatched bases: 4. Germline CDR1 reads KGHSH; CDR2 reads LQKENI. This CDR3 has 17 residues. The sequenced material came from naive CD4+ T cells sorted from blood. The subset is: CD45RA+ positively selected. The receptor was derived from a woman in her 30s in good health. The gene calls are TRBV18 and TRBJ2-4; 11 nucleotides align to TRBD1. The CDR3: CASSPGQGAFAKNIQYF. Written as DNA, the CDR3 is TGTGCCAGCTCACCAGGACAGGGGGCTTTCGCCAAAAACATTCAGTACTTC. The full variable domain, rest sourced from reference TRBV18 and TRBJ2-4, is NAGVMQNPRHLVRRRGQEARLRCSPMKGHSHVYWYRQLPEEGLKFMVYLQKENIIDESGMPKERFSAEFPKEGPSILRIQQVVRGDSAAYFCASSPGQGAFAKNIQYFGAGTRLSVL.